The 11 T cell receptor beta chains below come from one sample, sequenced in a study of blood T cell repertoires in COVID-19. Assay: immunoSEQ multiplex PCR; the TCRdb copy retains only in-frame clones and omits some. The sample has about 240,000 clones, 70% to 90% seen once. Material: peripheral blood. These receptors originate from a woman aged 40 to 50 who had recovered from COVID-19.

The V gene is TRBV21-1, the J gene TRBJ1-1. TRBV21-1 is a pseudogene locus. This CDR3 is built from 14 residues. The CDR3 protein is CASYGLFWGTEAFF. The DNA of the CDR3 is TGTGCCAGCTACGGACTTTTTTGGGGCACTGAAGCTTTCTTT.

The chain combines TRBV6-2 or TRBV6-3 with TRBJ1-6; D remains ambiguous. The CDR3 extends over 14 amino acids. Germline CDR1 reads MNHEY; CDR2 reads SVGEGT. Trimming removed 2 bases at V and 11 bases at J, with 13 bases between. CDR3 sequence: CASSYPPAGTPLHF. The DNA of the CDR3 is TGTGCCAGCAGTTACCCCCCGGCGGGGACACCCCTCCACTTT.

The genes are TRBV21-1 and TRBJ2-7; the D segment call TRBD2 is taken from the table without a DNA check. TRBV21-1 represents a pseudogene. The CDR3 sequence is 18 residues long. CDR3 amino acids: CASHRGLAGSLTDYEQYV. The CDR3 nucleotides read TGTGCCAGCCACCGGGGCCTAGCGGGCTCCCTCACAGACTACGAGCAGTACGTC.

This sequence joins TRBV6-1 and TRBJ1-5, with 9 bases lining up with TRBD1. J was trimmed by 6 bases and V by 1 base; bases with no gene match: 7. Germline lookup yields CDR1 MNHNS and CDR2 SASEGT. This CDR3 contains 16 residues. The CDR3 coding sequence is TGTGCCAGCAGTGAAGGGGGGACAGGGAGTTTTCAGCCCCAGCATTTT. Its protein is CASSEGGTGSFQPQHF.

The chain combines TRBV29-1 with TRBJ2-7; maybe TRBD2 (5 bases). Germline V lookup: CDR1 SQVTM, CDR2 ANQGSEA. The V gene lost 3 bases and the J gene lost 4 bases, with 19 bases spanning the gap. The CDR3 length is 15 residues. The CDR3, as DNA: TGCAGCGTTGAGGTGCGGAGCGGTGGGCCTTACGAGCAGTACTTC. This gives the protein CSVEVRSGGPYEQYF.

The V and J genes are TRBV19 and TRBJ2-2; D might be TRBD2 (5 bases). Trimming removed 0 bases at V and 7 bases at J, with 15 bases between. There are 16 residues in the CDR3. Germline V CDR1 and CDR2: LNHDA, SQIVND (reference sequence). CDR3 residues: CASSIDGGPPGGELFF. The CDR3 region has the DNA TGTGCCAGTAGTATAGATGGAGGACCCCCGGGCGGGGAGCTGTTTTTT.

This chain connects TRBV18 to TRBJ2-6; 7 nucleotides align to TRBD2. Trimming removed 3 bases from V and 1 base from J; junction bases left unmatched: 12. The CDR3 loop spans 19 amino acids. Germline V gives CDR1 KGHSH, CDR2 LQKENI. The CDR3 reads CASSPWGGMPISGANVLTF. CDR3 nucleotide sequence: TGTGCCAGCTCACCCTGGGGGGGAATGCCTATTTCTGGGGCCAACGTCCTGACTTTC.

J is TRBJ2-2 and V is TRBV7-9, with a possible D match to TRBD1 (5 bases). The CDR3 length is 13 residues. V was clipped by 6 bases and J by 8 bases, with 13 bases between them. In germline, CDR1 is SEHNR, CDR2 FQNEAQ (reference sequence). The CDR3, as DNA: TGTGCCAGCAGTGGGGCCGAGGTAGGGGAGCTGTTTTTT. This sequence encodes CASSGAEVGELFF.

V usage is TRBV7-9 and J usage is TRBJ2-7; the match to TRBD1 covers 7 bases. This CDR3 contains 16 residues. Germline lookup yields CDR1 SEHNR and CDR2 FQNEAQ (reference sequence). V shed 3 bases and J 3 bases; nucleotides not matched to a gene: 11. CDR3 sequence (DNA): TGTGCCAGCAGCTTGACCGGCGGACAGGCAGGCTACGAGCAGTACTTC. Translating it yields CASSLTGGQAGYEQYF.

The chain has TRBV25-1 and TRBJ2-1; D is possibly TRBD2 (6 bases). Germline V CDR1 and CDR2: MGHDK, SYGVNS. The V end lost 2 bases, the J end lost 10 bases, and 6 bases lay between the germline ends. The CDR3 length is 11 residues. The CDR3 DNA follows: TGTGCCAGCAGTGAAGCGGGGGAGCAGTTCTTC. Protein sequence: CASSEAGEQFF.

As DNA, the CDR3 is TGTGCCAGCAGCTTGGGAGGTTTTTGGGAGACCCAGTACTTC. Its protein product is CASSLGGFWETQYF. The chain links TRBV7-2 to TRBJ2-5; tentatively, D is TRBD2 (6 bases). This CDR3 has 14 amino acids. Germline V gene sequence: CDR1 SGHTA, CDR2 FQGNSA. The V end lost 3 bases, the J end lost 5 bases, and 13 bases lay between the germline ends.